This T cell receptor beta chain was observed in a study of CD8+CD57+ T cells in acquired aplastic anemia. Looked up from germline, CDR1 is DFQATT and CDR2 is SNEGSKA (reference sequence). V gave up 1 base and J gave up 4 bases, with 8 bases separating them. The CDR3 covers 13 residues. Before being chosen for sequencing, patients had shown CD8+CD57+ cell expansion by flow cytometry. This clonotype occurred many times. CDR3 and TCR beta VDJ profiling relied on genomic DNA as the template. MiXCR, applied by TCRdb to the reads, yields one record per CDR3 protein. This table has around 200,000 distinct CDR3 sequences, 48% appearing once.

Sequenced material: sorted CD4+, CD8+, or CD8+CD57+ T cells (not recorded which) from PBMCs. The receptor's source is a human donor with aplastic anemia. J is TRBJ1-3 and V is TRBV20-1; possibly TRBD1 for D (6 bases). CDR3: CSARGDIGNTIYF. In DNA form, the CDR3 reads TGCAGTGCTAGAGGGGACATAGGAAACACCATATATTTT.